Reported below is one T cell receptor (beta chain). Its matching antigen is unknown. The sample belongs to a study of T cells after yellow fever vaccination. Study-wide background: SMART-Seq v4 Ultra Low Input handled preparation of low-cell-number fractions.

Study-level findings and limits: The secondary response showed a weaker magnitude and a faster peak, day 5 versus 15. Abundant clonotypes (contaminants from the bulk population) could be present in FACS-sorted repertoires.

The CDR3 consists of 15 residues. J gave up 3 bases and V 7 bases, and 11 bases lay outside the gene matches. Germline values: CDR1 MNHEY, CDR2 SVGEGT. Template-switching 5'RACE yielded the TCR cDNA; a universal primer site and UMIs were added in the process. TCRdb reanalysed the 5' RACE reads using MiXCR and keeps one entry per CDR3 protein. The sample has tens of thousands of distinct CDR3 sequences, over 7.5% seen once; the top ten hold around 45%. The chain employs TRBV6-2 or TRBV6-3 and TRBJ2-7; 8 bases are shared with TRBD1. This receptor was identified in a man aged 25 to 45 who received the YFV17D yellow fever vaccine. Source: CD8+ T cells sorted from PBMCs, taken on the day of the yellow fever booster vaccination. DNA for the CDR3: TGTGCCAGCACCTACTCGGAGGACAGGGACTACGAGCAGTACTTC. The encoded protein is CASTYSEDRDYEQYF.